This TCR beta chain was obtained from a study of OX40 agonist ivuxolimab in advanced cancers. Looking at the study overall: Earlier treatment with anti-PD-1, anti-PD-L1 or anti-CTLA-4 was permitted, and 30% to 40% had received some. Findings and limits, study-wide: The CD4+ and CD8+ T cells in the blood had expanded clonally by week 6 at 0.1 to 3.0 mg/kg. Low normalized T-cell clonal expansion also characterized some of the nonresponders.

Produced via immunoSEQ multiplex PCR; TCRdb's table is partial and in-frame only. Seen here are under 90,000 clones, more than 80% observed once, and the top ten hold around 0.2%. This clone was observed a handful of times. Its specificity is unknown. V was clipped by 7 bases and J by 3 bases; unmatched bases: 6. Germline lookup yields CDR1 SNHLY and CDR2 FYNNEI. The CDR3 is 15 amino acids. This clonotype was sampled from an adult with an advanced solid tumor such as melanoma, head and neck, liver or kidney cancer. The chain recombines TRBV2 with TRBJ2-5; 12 bases match TRBD2. The sample was CD4+ or CD8+ T cells sorted from blood, taken in a trial of the OX40 agonist ivuxolimab. The CDR3 sequence is CASMRRTSGEETQYF. The CDR3 DNA reads as TGTGCCAGCATGAGGAGGACTAGCGGGGAAGAGACCCAGTACTTC.